Below, one T cell receptor (beta chain) is given with its context. This sample stems from a study of shared clonotypes between healthy human individuals. In the study overall: Samples came from a couple of female and a few male donors aged 18 to 49. Used for every donor were three CD4 naive, three CD4 memory, two CD8 naive and one CD8 memory plate.

The input for sorted-subset replicate PCRs was about 0.2 ug DNA, some 30,000 T cell genomes. Sequenced by immunoSEQ multiplex PCR; TCRdb stores in-frame clones only, minus some. The sample lists millions of clones, about 93% occurring once. CDR1 and CDR2 (germline): MNHEY, SMNVEV (reference sequence). This CDR3 region has 16 residues. V trimming: 1 base; J trimming: 6 bases; junction bases outside the gene matches: 7. CD45RO-negative, CCR7-positively selected cells formed the naive CD8 fraction, excluding terminally differentiated effector memory CD45RA+ cells. HIV-negative, healthy adults without recent acute infections or vaccinations were the donors.

Source material: naive CD8+ T cells from PBMCs. This chain uses TRBV27 with TRBJ2-2, with 8 bases lining up with TRBD2. The source is a man in his late teens or twenties in good health. Some clones in this sample may be carry-over from other donors' samples. The CDR3 DNA reads TGTGCCAGCAGTTTATGGAGTCTAGCGGGTCCCGGGGAGCTGTTTTTT. Its protein is CASSLWSLAGPGELFF.